The entry below describes one T cell receptor (beta chain). The sample belongs to a study of shared clonotypes between healthy human individuals. Using immunoSEQ multiplex PCR, the repertoire was profiled, and TCRdb retains in-frame clones only, with some absent. The table shows around 2.5 million clones, with 93% occurring only once. Trimming cost V 6 bases and J 8 bases, with 13 bases left between them. Germline V CDR1 and CDR2: DFQATT, SNEGSKA (reference sequence). CDR3 length equals 11 residues. The chain joins TRBV20-1 to TRBJ1-2; D is perhaps TRBD1 (5 bases). Sequenced: naive CD4+ T cells from PBMCs. Subset defined: CD45RA+ positively selected. The receptor was derived from a man younger than 30 in good health. Some clones in this sample may be carry-over from other donors' samples. The CDR3 protein is CSALHRDGYTF. In DNA, the CDR3 is TGCAGTGCCCTCCACCGGGACGGCTACACCTTC.